This T cell receptor beta chain was observed in a study of cytomegalovirus exposure and HLA in healthy donors. Study context: There were around 390 genotyped donors. Of these, roughly 84% fell in the genetic ancestry cluster associated with self-reported Caucasian donors. Points from the study as a whole: Donors were assumed by presence/absence analyses to have roughly uniform sequencing depth. According to reports, the classifier identified cytomegalovirus status with high specificity and sensitivity.

Details on this clone: Antigen: not known.

PCR used 60 Vbeta primers and 13 Jbeta primers. The protocol was immunoSEQ multiplex PCR, while the TCRdb copy is restricted to in-frame clones and leaves out a portion. The sample carries 150,000 to 200,000 clones, approximately 67% recorded once. Per germline, CDR1 MNHEY and CDR2 SMNVEV (reference sequence). The CDR3 runs to 12 residues. With 5 bases removed from V and 5 bases from J, the gap between germline ends came to 10 bases. Sample: PBMCs. This receptor was taken from a woman between 18 and 29 years old in good health and CMV-seropositive. The chain combines TRBV27 with TRBJ2-7, with a tentative D call TRBD1 (6 bases). The CDR3 region is CASSTTGNEQYF. The CDR3 coding sequence is TGTGCCAGCAGTACGACAGGTAACGAGCAGTACTTC.